Below are 26 T cell receptor beta chains sequenced from a single sample in a study of response to subunit inactivated influenza vaccine (dated by TCRdb to the late 2010s). Library generation was performed with RT-PCR. Sequencing instrument: Illumina HiSeq 2500. Using fastp at Q25 and MiXCR, TCRdb reprocessed the public reads and kept productive beta chains. Identical CDR3 proteins give one entry, which carries the most common genes and DNA. For this sample there are about 570,000 distinct CDR3 sequences; 11% appear just once. The top ten clonotypes cover approximately 11% of the sample. These same records also appear under a second study, on T cells expressing NK-cell markers. The second study's authors report: The TCR beta cDNA libraries were made using 5'RACE template switching, a step that added both a universal primer site and unique molecular identifiers.

Sequencing was performed on PBMCs from blood, taken on the day of vaccination. The receptors were gathered from a man aged 50 or older who received an inactivated influenza vaccine. Donor details come from another sample of the same person, matched by shared clones.

The rearrangement uses TRBV7-2 and TRBJ2-7; 8 bases are shared with TRBD1. The germline CDR1 and CDR2 sequences are SGHTA and FQGNSA. V was pared by 2 bases and J by 4 bases, with 7 bases of the junction left unmatched. CDR3 length: 15 residues. CDR3 in amino acids: CASSLRGTGGYEQYF. CDR3 DNA: TGTGCCAGCAGCTTACGCGGGACAGGCGGTTACGAGCAGTACTTC. Variable domain in full (rest from reference TRBV7-2 and TRBJ2-7): GAGVSQSPSNKVTEKGKDVELRCDPISGHTALYWYRQSLGQGLEFLIYFQGNSAPDKSGLPSDRFSAERTGGSVSTLTIQRTQQEDSAVYLCASSLRGTGGYEQYFGPGTRLTVT.

A few counts support this clonotype. The V and J genes are TRBV4-1 and TRBJ1-2; TRBD1 might be the D (5 bases). V was shortened by 1 base and J by 2 bases, with 14 bases between the two germline ends. CDR1 MGHRA and CDR2 YSYEKL come from the germline V gene. CDR3 length: 16 amino acids. CDR3 bases: TGCGCCAGCAGCCAAGCCGCGGGACGGCTGAACTATGGCTACACCTTC. This gives the protein CASSQAAGRLNYGYTF.

This chain joins TRBV20-1 and TRBJ1-5; D may be TRBD1 (6 bases). V was clipped by 3 bases and J by 0 bases, with 6 bases between them. CDR1 is DFQATT, CDR2 SNEGSKA, per germline (reference sequence). This CDR3 has 13 residues. The CDR3 loop reads CSASRGSNQPQHF. Here the CDR3 DNA reads TGCAGTGCTAGCAGGGGTAGCAATCAGCCCCAGCATTTT.

This chain links TRBV4-2 with TRBJ2-3; TRBD2 agrees at 10 bases. The V segment lost 1 base and the J segment 3 bases; nucleotides outside the gene matches: 4. In germline, CDR1 is LGHNA, CDR2 YNFKEQ. The CDR3 runs 16 residues. CDR3 DNA: TGTGCCAGCAGCCAAGGAGCGGGAGGGGGTACAGATACGCAGTATTTT. Residues: CASSQGAGGGTDTQYF.

The J gene is TRBJ1-1, the V gene TRBV6-5; 7 nucleotides agree with TRBD1. CDR3 length: 12 amino acids. Trimming removed 8 bases from V and 3 bases from J; junction bases left unmatched: 3. The germline V gene has CDR1 MNHEY and CDR2 SVGAGI. CDR3 in amino acids: CASVGTDTEAFF. The CDR3 DNA is TGTGCCAGCGTCGGGACAGACACTGAAGCTTTCTTT.

The V call is TRBV20-1, the J call TRBJ2-3; 11 positions match TRBD2. The J segment lost 2 bases and the V segment lost 4 bases, leaving 8 bases of the junction unmatched. This CDR3 spans 16 amino acids. Germline loops: CDR1 DFQATT, CDR2 SNEGSKA (reference sequence). The CDR3 DNA sequence: TGCAGTGCTACAAAACTAGCGGGAGCCAACACAGATACGCAGTATTTT. Its translation is CSATKLAGANTDTQYF.

Only a few counts were recorded for this clonotype. This chain links TRBV7-2 with TRBJ1-6; D gene unclear. V lost 1 base and J lost 7, with 11 bases in between. The length of the CDR3 is 15 residues. The germline V gene encodes CDR1 SGHTA and CDR2 FQGNSA. CDR3 DNA sequence: TGTGCCAGCAGCTTAGATCGGAGGCAAAATTCACCCCTCCACTTT. It encodes CASSLDRRQNSPLHF. The whole variable domain, filled in from reference TRBV7-2 and TRBJ1-6, reads GAGVSQSPSNKVTEKGKDVELRCDPISGHTALYWYRQSLGQGLEFLIYFQGNSAPDKSGLPSDRFSAERTGGSVSTLTIQRTQQEDSAVYLCASSLDRRQNSPLHFGNGTRLTVT.

This clonotype was picked up a small number of times. This rearrangement joins TRBV20-1 to TRBJ2-1; D unclear. Trimming stripped 0 bases from V and 0 bases from J, with 9 bases between. The CDR3 runs 15 residues. Germline CDR1 is DFQATT and CDR2 is SNEGSKA (reference sequence). CDR3: CSARDPYPSYNEQFF. The DNA for the CDR3 is TGCAGTGCTAGAGATCCGTACCCCTCCTACAATGAGCAGTTCTTC.

This clonotype was seen a handful of times. This chain uses TRBV5-1 with TRBJ2-3; 9 positions agree with TRBD1. Per germline, CDR1 SGHRS and CDR2 YFSETQ. The CDR3 loop spans 16 amino acids. Losses at the gene ends were 2 bases for V and 0 bases for J; bases not matched to a gene: 4. The CDR3: CASSLQGALSTDTQYF. As DNA, the CDR3 is TGCGCCAGCAGCTTACAGGGGGCGCTTAGCACAGATACGCAGTATTTT. The whole variable domain, filled in from reference TRBV5-1 and TRBJ2-3, reads KAGVTQTPRYLIKTRGQQVTLSCSPISGHRSVSWYQQTPGQGLQFLFEYFSETQRNKGNFPGRFSGRQFSNSRSEMNVSTLELGDSALYLCASSLQGALSTDTQYFGPGTRLTVL.

In this sample, this clonotype turned up a few times. In DNA form, the CDR3 reads TGTGCCAGCAGCGCTACGGGGGGAGTCGGCACAGATACGCAGTATTTT. Translated, it gives CASSATGGVGTDTQYF. The gene calls are TRBV7-9 and TRBJ2-3; 7 nucleotides agree with TRBD2. The germline CDR1 and CDR2 sequences are SEHNR and FQNEAQ (reference sequence). The CDR3 runs 16 residues. V lost 5 bases and J lost 1; bases outside the gene matches: 9.

This clonotype was seen a handful of times. DNA of the CDR3: TGCGCCAGCAGCTTGGACAGCCCCAGCTCCTACGAGCAGTACTTC. It encodes CASSLDSPSSYEQYF. The chain uses TRBV5-1 and TRBJ2-7; D is ambiguous. Germline lookup yields CDR1 SGHRS and CDR2 YFSETQ. The CDR3 length is 15 residues. Trimming left V 0 bases short and J 0 bases short, with 10 bases between.

V gene TRBV5-5 combines with J gene TRBJ1-5; tentative D call: TRBD1 (6 bases). The CDR3 extends over 15 amino acids. V shed 4 bases and J shed 3 bases, with 14 bases lying between them. Germline loops: CDR1 SGHKS, CDR2 YYEKEE (reference sequence). The CDR3 nucleotides read TGTGCCAGCAGCCCAGACAGGAGCTCCAATCAGCCCCAGCATTTT. Translating gives CASSPDRSSNQPQHF.

V and J are TRBV6-5 and TRBJ2-3; TRBD2 agrees at 16 bases. J lost 9 bases, V lost 4 bases, and 10 bases had no gene match. Germline CDR1 reads MNHEY; CDR2 reads SVGAGI. This CDR3 comprises 17 residues. The CDR3 region is CASSSLGLAGGPRTQYF. CDR3 coding DNA: TGTGCCAGCAGTTCCCTGGGACTAGCGGGAGGGCCACGGACGCAGTATTTT.

Many counts were recorded for this clonotype. J is TRBJ2-1 and V is TRBV12-3 or TRBV12-4, with 7 bases fitting TRBD1. The CDR3 loop spans 15 amino acids. The trim removed 2 bases at V and 1 base at J, leaving 2 bases unmatched. The CDR3 nucleotides are TGTGCCAGCAGTTTACGGACAGGTTCCTACAATGAGCAGTTCTTC. It codes for CASSLRTGSYNEQFF.

The rearrangement joins TRBV11-3 to TRBJ1-1; TRBD1 is a possible D gene (6 bases). Germline assignment: CDR1 SGHNT and CDR2 YENEEA. V dropped 5 bases and J dropped 4 bases, with 20 bases sitting between them. The CDR3 covers 16 residues. The CDR3 region has the DNA TGTGCCAGCAGCGTACCTGAAAACAGGGTTGCCACTGAAGCTTTCTTT. Its translation: CASSVPENRVATEAFF.

The V gene is TRBV7-6, the J gene TRBJ2-2; 8 bases are a match to TRBD1. CDR1 and CDR2 (germline): SGHVS, FNYEAQ. The ends lost 5 bases at V and 3 bases at J; junction bases unmatched: 5. This CDR3 is 15 amino acids long. CDR3 sequence: CASSKDRVHTGELFF. Here the CDR3 DNA reads TGTGCCAGCAGCAAGGACAGGGTCCACACCGGGGAGCTGTTTTTT. Full variable domain (missing parts from reference TRBV7-6 and TRBJ2-2): GAGVSQSPRYKVTKRGQDVALRCDPISGHVSLYWYRQALGQGPEFLTYFNYEAQQDKSGLPNDRFSAERPEGSISTLTIQRTEQRDSAMYRCASSKDRVHTGELFFGEGSRLTVL.

There are many counts of this clonotype. The gene calls are TRBV7-2 and TRBJ1-1; possible D gene TRBD1, 6 bases. The CDR3 runs 14 residues. V gave up 1 base and J gave up 8 bases, with 14 bases separating them. CDR1 and CDR2 from the germline V gene are SGHTA and FQGNSA. CDR3 coding DNA: TGTGCCAGCAGCTTAGTGTTAAGAACAGGGGAAGCTTTCTTT. It encodes CASSLVLRTGEAFF.

The chain joins TRBV10-3 to TRBJ2-3; 9 bases agree with TRBD2. The CDR3 sequence is 14 residues long. V lost 3 bases and J lost 6; bases outside the gene matches: 4. Germline-derived CDR1 and CDR2 are ENHRY and SYGVKD. Here the CDR3 DNA reads TGTGCCATCAGTGACTCCGCGGGGGGGGATACGCAGTATTTT. Translating gives CAISDSAGGDTQYF.

This clonotype came up a few times. The V and J genes are TRBV5-1 and TRBJ2-2; TRBD1 matches 9 bases. Germline V gives CDR1 SGHRS, CDR2 YFSETQ. The CDR3 contains 15 residues. V shed 1 base, J shed 7 bases, and the junction held 5 bases outside the gene matches. CDR3 sequence (DNA): TGCGCCAGCAGCTTGCCGGGACAGGGCATCGGGGAGCTGTTTTTT. Translating gives CASSLPGQGIGELFF.

This clonotype was detected a few times. The chain is built from TRBV20-1 and TRBJ2-7; 11 bases fit TRBD2. The CDR3 has 13 amino acids. With 6 bases clipped from V and 5 bases from J, the junction kept 6 bases outside the gene matches. CDR1 and CDR2 (germline): DFQATT, SNEGSKA (reference sequence). CDR3 DNA sequence: TGCAGTGCCCCGCTAGCGGGAGGTAACGAGCAGTACTTC. It encodes CSAPLAGGNEQYF.

This rearrangement joins TRBV5-5 to TRBJ1-2; 9 nucleotides match TRBD1. This CDR3 has 14 amino acids. V was pared by 4 bases and J by 7 bases, with 8 bases of the junction left unmatched. CDR1 is SGHKS, CDR2 YYEKEE, per germline (reference sequence). DNA of the CDR3: TGTGCCAGCAGCCCGGACGGGACAGGGCGTGGCTACACCTTC. Amino acid sequence: CASSPDGTGRGYTF.

This clonotype was observed a single time. Since a much larger clone is just one base distant, this may be a read error. The rearrangement links TRBV12-3 or TRBV12-4 to TRBJ2-7; a possible D gene is TRBD1 (5 bases). The length of the CDR3 is 16 residues. The CDR3 DNA reads TGTGCCGGCAGTTCTACTCGAGACAGAGATTTTTACGAGCAGTACTTC. This codes for CAGSSTRDRDFYEQYF.

The chain couples TRBV3-1 to TRBJ2-7; 7 nucleotides align to TRBD1. The CDR3 loop spans 15 amino acids. V lost 0 bases to trimming and J lost 5 bases; unmatched junction nucleotides: 7. The germline CDR1 and CDR2 sequences are LGHDT and YNNKEL (reference sequence). The CDR3 nucleotides are TGTGCCAGCAGCCAAGAGGTTGGCAGGGGGAACGAGCAGTACTTC. Amino acids: CASSQEVGRGNEQYF.

This clonotype appeared a few times. The chain links TRBV30 to TRBJ2-7; D is undetermined. Germline CDR1 GTSNPN, CDR2 SVGIG (reference sequence). V gave up 4 bases and J gave up 2 bases, with 6 bases separating them. The CDR3 sequence is 11 residues long. The CDR3, as DNA: TGTGCCTGGACAAGGACCTACGAGCAGTACTTC. This translates into CAWTRTYEQYF.

V gene TRBV2 combines with J gene TRBJ1-2; 8 bases align to TRBD1. There are 15 residues in the CDR3. V trimming: 3 bases; J trimming: 4 bases; junction bases outside the gene matches: 7. Germline V CDR1 and CDR2: SNHLY, FYNNEI. This CDR3 reads CASSDGTGPTYGYTF. CDR3 bases: TGTGCCAGCAGTGACGGGACAGGACCCACCTATGGCTACACCTTC. The whole variable domain, filled in from reference TRBV2 and TRBJ1-2, reads EPEVTQTPSHQVTQMGQEVILRCVPISNHLYFYWYRQILGQKVEFLVSFYNNEISEKSEIFDDQFSVERPDGSNFTLKIRSTKLEDSAMYFCASSDGTGPTYGYTFGSGTRLTVV.

In its sample, this clonotype was seen a few times. V is TRBV29-1 and J is TRBJ1-1; D perhaps matches TRBD1 (6 bases). V lost 7 bases and J lost 1, with 25 bases in between. This CDR3 is 17 amino acids long. Germline-derived CDR1 and CDR2 are SQVTM and ANQGSEA. The CDR3 sequence is CSAERLRTATQNTEAFF. DNA of the CDR3: TGCAGCGCCGAGAGGCTTCGGACAGCCACCCAGAACACTGAAGCTTTCTTT.